This TCR beta chain was recovered during a study of identical twins. Findings and limits, study-wide: A cross-sectional statistical analysis, not follow-up of the same donors, supported the conclusions. For out-of-frame alpha sequences shared by twins, low generation probability was in excess.

Details on this clonotype: Its antigen remains unknown.

TCRdb passed the 5' RACE reads through MiXCR, listing each CDR3 protein once. The sample has a few hundred thousand distinct CDR3 sequences, 7.5% to 10% seen once; the top ten hold roughly 3.2%. The sample was also reused in another study, on yellow fever vaccine responses in identical twins. That paper adds: As reported, the vaccine T cell response of twins seemed partly convergent and partly personalized.

The sample taken for sequencing was PBMCs. The sequence came from a woman aged 18 to 35 in good health.

The CDR3 bases are TGTGCCATCTGTTTAGGGGTGGGCGGGGTTGTTCCCTCCTACGAGCAGTACTTC. As protein: CAICLGVGGVVPSYEQYF. The genes are TRBV2 and TRBJ2-7; D may be TRBD2 (6 bases). CDR1 is SNHLY and CDR2 is FYNNEI in the germline V gene. V shed 10 bases and J shed 0 bases, with 28 bases lying between them. The CDR3 runs 18 residues.